The 20 T cell receptor beta chains reported below all come from one sample, sequenced in a study of cytomegalovirus exposure and HLA in healthy donors. This PCR relied on a set of 60 Vbeta primers and 13 Jbeta primers. Clones were read by immunoSEQ multiplex PCR, and TCRdb kept only the in-frame ones, dropping some. The sample carries tens of thousands of clones, 65% to 80% recorded once. The source material was PBMCs. The receptors were sampled from a male donor in good health and CMV-seropositive.

The chain is built from TRBV19 and TRBJ2-2; 8 nucleotides line up with TRBD2. Germline CDR1 reads LNHDA; CDR2 reads SQIVND (reference sequence). V shed 1 base, J shed 7 bases, and the junction held 5 bases outside the gene matches. The CDR3 is made up of 15 amino acids. The CDR3 nucleotides read TGTGCCAGTAGTATAGCGGGAGGGCTCGGCGGGGAGCTGTTTTTT. It is translated as CASSIAGGLGGELFF.

V is TRBV19 and J is TRBJ2-5, with 11 bases identical to TRBD1. Germline trimming cut 8 bases from V and 0 bases from J; bases unmatched to any gene: 2. From germline, CDR1 is LNHDA and CDR2 SQIVND (reference sequence). The length of the CDR3 is 14 residues. This chain's CDR3 is CASGTGGNQETQYF. The CDR3 nucleotides read TGTGCCAGTGGGACAGGGGGGAACCAAGAGACCCAGTACTTC.

V usage is TRBV6-5 and J usage is TRBJ2-7; 7 nucleotides align to TRBD2. CDR1 is MNHEY, CDR2 SVGAGI, per germline. CDR3 length: 15 residues. Unmatched junction bases numbered 11, after V lost 2 bases and J lost 7 bases. CDR3 sequence: CASSYHLTSDQEQYF. CDR3 bases: TGTGCCAGCAGTTACCATTTAACTAGCGACCAAGAGCAGTACTTC.

This chain connects TRBV30 to TRBJ1-1; possible D gene TRBD1, 6 bases. The CDR3 runs to 18 residues. CDR1 and CDR2 from the germline V gene are GTSNPN and SVGIG (reference sequence). V was clipped by 4 bases and J by 3 bases, with 27 bases between them. The CDR3 region is CAWTGRGGGIVWDTEAFF. As DNA, the CDR3 is TGTGCCTGGACTGGCAGGGGTGGCGGAATTGTGTGGGACACTGAAGCTTTCTTT.

This clone was found once. The chain is built from TRBV7-2 and TRBJ1-2; tentative D call: TRBD1 (5 bases). The germline CDR1 and CDR2 sequences are SGHTA and FQGNSA. V was cut by 1 base and J by 2 bases, with 8 bases left in between. The CDR3 sequence is 14 residues long. CDR3: CASSLVAGNYGYTF. CDR3 sequence (DNA): TGTGCCAGCAGCTTAGTAGCAGGGAACTATGGCTACACCTTC.

In this sample, this clone turned up a few times. Written as DNA, the CDR3 is TGTGCCAGTAGCGGGGGGAGGCCTCTAGCGGGAGTTGTCGGGGAGCTGTTTTTT. Residues: CASSGGRPLAGVVGELFF. The chain combines TRBV19 with TRBJ2-2; 10 bases map to TRBD2. The trim removed 6 bases at V and 7 bases at J, leaving 17 bases unmatched. Germline CDR1 reads LNHDA; CDR2 reads SQIVND (reference sequence). The CDR3 spans 18 residues. The whole variable domain, remainder taken from reference TRBV19 and TRBJ2-2, is DGGITQSPKYLFRKEGQNVTLSCEQNLNHDAMYWYRQDPGQGLRLIYYSQIVNDFQKGDIAEGYSVSREKKESFPLTVTSAQKNPTAFYLCASSGGRPLAGVVGELFFGEGSRLTVL.

This rearrangement joins TRBV28 to TRBJ1-6, with 8 bases matching TRBD1. The CDR3 contains 15 residues. Losses at the gene ends were 5 bases for V and 13 bases for J; bases not matched to a gene: 13. From germline, CDR1 is MDHEN and CDR2 SYDVKM. The CDR3 DNA reads TGTGCCAGCAGTCCCTTCGGACAGGGCCCGGCGCCCCTCCACTTT. Amino acid sequence: CASSPFGQGPAPLHF.

This clone was seen a handful of times. The chain has TRBV6-1 and TRBJ2-7; D may be TRBD1 (6 bases). V lost 4 bases to trimming and J lost 9 bases, with 16 bases between them. The germline V gene has CDR1 MNHNS and CDR2 SASEGT. The CDR3 is 13 residues long. In DNA, the CDR3 is TGTGCCAGCAGTGGAACAGGGAGTGCCGTGCAGTACTTC. This codes for CASSGTGSAVQYF.

DNA of the CDR3: TGTGCCAGCAGTCTAGACAGGAGCATGACCTACGAGCAGTACTTC. Encoded protein: CASSLDRSMTYEQYF. The chain uses TRBV2 and TRBJ2-7, with a tentative D call TRBD1 (6 bases). This CDR3 region has 15 residues. Germline values: CDR1 SNHLY, CDR2 FYNNEI. V lost 5 bases to trimming and J lost 2 bases, with 16 bases between them.

The J gene is TRBJ1-2, the V gene TRBV7-2; no clear D gene. The CDR3 covers 16 residues. V shed 4 bases and J shed 6 bases, with 21 bases lying between them. Germline lookup yields CDR1 SGHTA and CDR2 FQGNSA. CDR3 sequence (DNA): TGTGCCAGCAGCTCCCCCGGAAGATATACTAAAGATGGCTACACCTTC. Its protein is CASSSPGRYTKDGYTF. The full variable domain, its missing parts supplied by reference TRBV7-2 and TRBJ1-2, is GAGVSQSPSNKVTEKGKDVELRCDPISGHTALYWYRQSLGQGLEFLIYFQGNSAPDKSGLPSDRFSAERTGGSVSTLTIQRTQQEDSAVYLCASSSPGRYTKDGYTFGSGTRLTVV.

Concerning this clone: The sample holds other DNA sequences that translate to the same CDR3. The genes are TRBV6-5 and TRBJ1-4, with unresolved D. The CDR3 extends over 14 amino acids. Germline CDR1 is MNHEY and CDR2 is SVGAGI. V lost 6 bases to trimming and J lost 6 bases, with 14 bases between them. CDR3 DNA: TGTGCCAGCAGAGGCGGCGGGGTTTATGAAAAACTGTTTTTT. This gives the protein CASRGGGVYEKLFF.

This clone was detected only a few times. This chain connects TRBV11-2 to TRBJ1-1; D gene ambiguous. The CDR3 covers 12 residues. Germline V gives CDR1 SGHAT, CDR2 FQNNGV. V was pared by 2 bases and J by 3 bases, with 4 bases between. Here the CDR3 reads CASSLIDTEAFF. The CDR3 region has the DNA TGTGCCAGCAGCTTAATCGACACTGAAGCTTTCTTT. Variable domain in full (rest from reference TRBV11-2 and TRBJ1-1): EAGVAQSPRYKIIEKRQSVAFWCNPISGHATLYWYQQILGQGPKLLIQFQNNGVVDDSQLPKDRFSAERLKGVDSTLKIQPAKLEDSAVYLCASSLIDTEAFFGQGTRLTVV.

This chain joins TRBV21-1 and TRBJ2-7; the D segment call TRBD2 is taken from the table without a DNA check. Matching the DNA end better, TRBJ2-1 makes the J call doubtful. TRBV21-1 is flagged as a pseudogene. The CDR3 sequence is 15 residues long. The CDR3 reads CASSRLRREGYEQFF. DNA of the CDR3: TGTGCCAGCAGCCGCCTGAGGCGTGAAGGCTACGAGCAGTTCTTC.

This chain connects TRBV6-1 to TRBJ2-1, with a possible D match to TRBD2 (5 bases). The V gene's germline CDR1 is MNHNS and CDR2 SASEGT. Trimming took 7 bases from V and 0 from J, leaving 10 bases between them. The CDR3 totals 14 residues. The CDR3 DNA follows: TGTGCCAGCATCCCGGGAAGCTCCTACAATGAGCAGTTCTTC. This translates into CASIPGSSYNEQFF.

This rearrangement joins TRBV10-2 to TRBJ1-2, with 11 bases fitting TRBD1. This CDR3 comprises 17 residues. Per the germline V gene, CDR1 is WSHSY and CDR2 is SAAADI. The J segment lost 6 bases and the V segment lost 5 bases, leaving 14 bases of the junction unmatched. This chain's CDR3 is CASSPRTGGPGKDGYTF. The CDR3 DNA reads TGCGCCAGCAGTCCACGGACAGGGGGCCCGGGTAAGGATGGCTACACCTTC.

Turning to this clone: An end of the junction differs from the germline gene, which may be a read error. This sequence joins TRBV7-9 and TRBJ1-3, with unresolved D. CDR3 size: 13 residues. CDR1 is SEHNR, CDR2 FQNEAQ, per germline (reference sequence). Here the CDR3 DNA reads TGTTCCAGCAGACTAGGGTCTGGAAACACCATATATTTT. It codes for CSSRLGSGNTIYF.

This clone appeared a single time. CDR3 in DNA: TGTGCCAGCAGCCCTACTAGCGGGAGGTATATGGGCACAGATACGCAGTATTTT. This sequence encodes CASSPTSGRYMGTDTQYF. The V call is TRBV11-2, the J call TRBJ2-3, with 12 bases lining up with TRBD2. V lost 5 bases to trimming and J lost 1 base; unmatched junction nucleotides: 10. The CDR3 has 18 amino acids. The germline CDR1 and CDR2 sequences are SGHAT and FQNNGV.

This clone was picked up a small number of times. This chain connects TRBV4-1 to TRBJ2-1; D may be TRBD1 (5 bases). Germline CDR1 MGHRA, CDR2 YSYEKL. The CDR3 is made up of 14 amino acids. V lost 4 bases and J lost 9, with 16 bases in between. CDR3 loop: CASSLLLGVGEQFF. The CDR3 bases are TGCGCCAGCAGCCTTCTCTTAGGGGTCGGTGAGCAGTTCTTC.

The chain uses TRBV4-3 and TRBJ2-2; the D gene is possibly TRBD1 (6 bases). Trimming pared 1 base from V and 7 bases from J, leaving 13 bases between. CDR1 and CDR2 from the germline V gene are LGHNA and YSLEER. The CDR3 covers 15 residues. The CDR3 DNA reads as TGCGCCAGCAGCCAAGTGACAGGCTCGGGCGGGGAGCTGTTTTTT. Translated, it gives CASSQVTGSGGELFF.

The V call is TRBV10-3, the J call TRBJ1-4, with TRBD1 identical over 10 bases. The CDR3 length is 15 residues. Per germline, CDR1 ENHRY and CDR2 SYGVKD. After removal of 6 bases from V and 8 bases from J, the junction contained 9 bases not matched to a gene. The CDR3 DNA follows: TGTGCCATCAGGGGGACAGGGGTAGCTGGAGAAAAACTGTTTTTT. Amino acid sequence: CAIRGTGVAGEKLFF.